The clone carrying this T cell receptor beta chain was observed a few times. Its target is unknown. These data originate in a study of T-cell memory formation after mild COVID-19. In the study overall: Clusters of TCRs were largely donor specific. Study findings and constraints: The finding that pre-infection memory included some responding clones suggested that cross-reactive memory joined. Nothing showed for sure that second-wave clones peaking on day 37 were SARS-CoV-2 specific.

Unmatched junction bases numbered 9, after V lost 3 bases and J lost 3 bases. Germline loops: CDR1 SGHTA, CDR2 FQGNSA. The CDR3 has 16 residues. 5'RACE primed from the constant segment yielded TCR alpha and TCR beta cDNA libraries bearing sample barcodes and UMIs. TCRdb itself ran the 5' RACE reads through MiXCR, one entry per CDR3 protein. The data contain 40,000 to 55,000 distinct CDR3 sequences, 6% to 8% of them singletons. V usage is TRBV7-2 and J usage is TRBJ2-3, with 7 bases identical to TRBD2. Sequenced input: PBMCs or a T cell subset sorted from them (not recorded which). This clonotype originated in a man between 18 and 29 years old who had mild COVID-19 (a few samples of this study predate the infection). Cell type and time point are not known. The CDR3 DNA sequence: TGTGCCAGCAGCTTGAGGTCGGGGGGAGGAACAGATACGCAGTATTTT. As protein: CASSLRSGGGTDTQYF.